This TCR beta chain was identified during a study of identical twins. Study conclusions and caveats: Among monozygotic twins, out-of-frame TCR alpha sharing exceeded what models predicted.

MiXCR, run by TCRdb on the 5' RACE reads, gives a single entry per CDR3 protein. Of some 500,000 distinct CDR3 sequences in the sample, over 11% were seen once. As to this clonotype: What it binds is unknown. Because the CDR3 is missing its conserved closing phenylalanine or tryptophan, this is likely a read error.

These sequences were also reported in another study, on yellow fever vaccine responses in identical twins.

The sequenced sample was CD4+ T cells sorted from blood. The sequence was collected from a woman aged 18-29 years in good health.

This chain's CDR3 is CASSSWGFYEQYY. As DNA, the CDR3 is TGTGCCAGCAGTTCTTGGGGGTTCTACGAGCAGTACTAC. The chain links TRBV27 to TRBJ2-7; perhaps D is TRBD1 or TRBD2 (5 bases each). CDR3 size: 13 residues. CDR1 and CDR2 from the germline V gene are MNHEY and SMNVEV (reference sequence). The V end was cut by 4 bases, the J end by 3 bases, with 10 bases between.